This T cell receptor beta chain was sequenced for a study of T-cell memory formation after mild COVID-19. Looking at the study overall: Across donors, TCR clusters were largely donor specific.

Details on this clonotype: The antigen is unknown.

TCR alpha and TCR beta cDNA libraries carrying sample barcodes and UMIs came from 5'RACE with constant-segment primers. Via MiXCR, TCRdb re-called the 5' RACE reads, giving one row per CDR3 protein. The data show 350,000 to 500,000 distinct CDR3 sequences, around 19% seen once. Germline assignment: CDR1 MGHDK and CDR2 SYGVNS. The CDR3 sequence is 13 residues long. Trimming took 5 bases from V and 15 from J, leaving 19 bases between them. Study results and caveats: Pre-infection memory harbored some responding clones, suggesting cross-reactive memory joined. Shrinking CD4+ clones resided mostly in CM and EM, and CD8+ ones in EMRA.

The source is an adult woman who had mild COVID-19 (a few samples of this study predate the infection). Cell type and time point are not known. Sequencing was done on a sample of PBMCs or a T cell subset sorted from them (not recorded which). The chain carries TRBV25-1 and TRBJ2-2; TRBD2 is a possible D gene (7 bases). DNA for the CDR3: TGTGCCAGCAGTTGGGGGGGGCAGGCGTGGATGTTTTTT. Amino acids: CASSWGGQAWMFF.